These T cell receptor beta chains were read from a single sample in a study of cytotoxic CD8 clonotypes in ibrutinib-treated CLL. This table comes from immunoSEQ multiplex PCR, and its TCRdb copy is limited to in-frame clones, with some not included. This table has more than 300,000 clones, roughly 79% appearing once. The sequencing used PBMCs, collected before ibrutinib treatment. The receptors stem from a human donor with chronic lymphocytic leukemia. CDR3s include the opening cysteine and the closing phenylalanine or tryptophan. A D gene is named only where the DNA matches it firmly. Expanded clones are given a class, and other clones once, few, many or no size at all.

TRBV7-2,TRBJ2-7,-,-,TGTGCCAGCAGCTTAGAAGCTATGGGCGAGCAGTACTTC,CASSLEAMGEQYF
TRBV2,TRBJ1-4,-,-,TGTGCCAGCAAGGTTGGCCAACTGTTTTTT,CASKVGQLFF
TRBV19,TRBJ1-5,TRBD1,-,TGTGCCAGCGGGACAGGGGGATTCATCGATCAGCCCCAGCATTTT,CASGTGGFIDQPQHF
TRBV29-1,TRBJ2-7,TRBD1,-,TGCAGCGTAGATACAGGGGGCTCGGGCGAGCAGTACTTC,CSVDTGGSGEQYF
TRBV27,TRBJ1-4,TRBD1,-,TGTGCCAGCAGTTTAAATGGCCTGACAGGGATAAATGAAAAACTGTTTTTT,CASSLNGLTGINEKLFF
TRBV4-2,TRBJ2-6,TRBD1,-,TGTGCCAGCAGCGCCCGGGACAGGGGTTCCGGGGCCAACGTCCTGACTTTC,CASSARDRGSGANVLTF
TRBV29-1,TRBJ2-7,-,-,TGCAGCGTTGAGCGGGTGGGGCCCTACGAGCAGTACTTC,CSVERVGPYEQYF
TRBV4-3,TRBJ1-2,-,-,TGCGCCAGCAGCCAAGGGACCGCTGGCTACACCTTC,CASSQGTAGYTF
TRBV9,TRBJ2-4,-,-,TGTGCCAGCAGCGTAACCGGACTAGCCAAAAACATTCAGTACTTC,CASSVTGLAKNIQYF
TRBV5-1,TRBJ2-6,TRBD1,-,TGCGCCAGCAGCGCGGGACAGGGGGCTGGGGCCAACGTCCTGACTTTC,CASSAGQGAGANVLTF
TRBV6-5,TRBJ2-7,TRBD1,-,TGTGCCAGCAGTGCCGAGGGACAGGGTCTCGACGAGCAGTACTTC,CASSAEGQGLDEQYF
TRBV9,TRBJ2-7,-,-,TGTGCCAGCAGCGGAGACTACGAGCAGTACTTC,CASSGDYEQYF
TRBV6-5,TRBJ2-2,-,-,TGTGCCAGCAGGCCGGGACATACGAACACCGGGGAGCTGTTTTTT,CASRPGHTNTGELFF
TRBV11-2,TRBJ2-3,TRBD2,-,TGTGCCAGCAGCTTATTTCTAGCGGGAGGAGGCACAGATACGCAGTATTTT,CASSLFLAGGGTDTQYF
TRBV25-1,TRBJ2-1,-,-,TGTGCCAGCACCCGGGGTGTGGGGTACAATGAGCAGTTCTTC,CASTRGVGYNEQFF
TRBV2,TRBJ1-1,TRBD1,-,TGTGCCAGCAGTAACTCCGGGACAGGCTCGATCTTT,CASSNSGTGSIF
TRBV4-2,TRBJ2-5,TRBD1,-,TGTGCCAGCAGCCAAGACACTGGACAGGGGGCAGAGACCCAGTACTTC,CASSQDTGQGAETQYF
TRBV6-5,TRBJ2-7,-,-,TGTGCCAGCAGTTACTCGACCTACTCCGAGCAGTACTTC,CASSYSTYSEQYF
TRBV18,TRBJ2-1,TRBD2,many,TGTGCCAGCTCGTCCCTAGCGGACTTGAATGAGCAGTTCTTC,CASSSLADLNEQFF
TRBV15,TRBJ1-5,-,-,TGTGCCACCAGCAGAGATACGGAGGCTTTTCAGCCCCAGCATTTT,CATSRDTEAFQPQHF
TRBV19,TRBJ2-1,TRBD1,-,TGTGCCAGTAGTATCAACAGGGGCCACTACAATGAGCAGTTCTTC,CASSINRGHYNEQFF
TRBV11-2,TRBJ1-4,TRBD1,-,TGTGCCAGCAGCACCGACCAGGGGGCTTGGGAAAAACTGTTTTTT,CASSTDQGAWEKLFF
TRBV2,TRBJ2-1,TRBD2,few,TGTGCCAGCACTGGACTAGCGGGAGGACCGTTCTTC,CASTGLAGGPFF
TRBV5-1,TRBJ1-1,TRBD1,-,TGCGCCAGCAGCGCTTCGACAGGGGTTGTCGCTGAAGCTTTCTTT,CASSASTGVVAEAFF
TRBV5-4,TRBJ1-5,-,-,TGTGCCAGCAGCCTGGACACTAATCGCAATCAGCCCCAGCATTTT,CASSLDTNRNQPQHF
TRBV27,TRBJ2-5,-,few,TGTGCCAGCAGTTTGTCGCGGGCAGCCTCAGAGACCCAGTACTTC,CASSLSRAASETQYF
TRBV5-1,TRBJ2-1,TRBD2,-,TGCGCCAGCAGCTTAGGTCTAGCGGGAGGGCCGTACTACAATGAGCAGTTCTTC,CASSLGLAGGPYYNEQFF
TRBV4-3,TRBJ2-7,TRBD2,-,TGCGCCAGCAGCCAGAAGACTAGCGGATACGAGCAGTACTTC,CASSQKTSGYEQYF
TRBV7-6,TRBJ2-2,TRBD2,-,TGTGCCAGCAGCTCGACGGTACTAGCGGAGGGAGGCGGGGAGCTGTTTTTT,CASSSTVLAEGGGELFF
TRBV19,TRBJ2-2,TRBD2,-,TGTGCCAGTAGTATTGGACTAGCGGAAGACTTATTAAACACCGGGGAGCTGTTTTTT,CASSIGLAEDLLNTGELFF
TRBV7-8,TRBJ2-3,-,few,TGTGCCAGCAGCTTGGGCCCTAGATCTGGTCTGGCAGATACGCAGTATTTT,CASSLGPRSGLADTQYF
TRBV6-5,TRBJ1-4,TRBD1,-,TGTGCCAGCAGTTACGTCAGGGGGGTTGAAAAACTGTTTTTT,CASSYVRGVEKLFF
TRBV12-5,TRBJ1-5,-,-,TGTGCTAGTGCCCTCCCGCCCGGGTCTGACAATCAGCCCCAGCATTTT,CASALPPGSDNQPQHF
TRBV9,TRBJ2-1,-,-,TGTGCCAGCAGCGTAGGGGTGGACTCCTACAATGAGCAGTTCTTC,CASSVGVDSYNEQFF
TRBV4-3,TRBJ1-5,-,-,TGCGCCAGCAGCCAAGATCGGGCAGAATATAGCAATCAGCCCCAGCATTTT,CASSQDRAEYSNQPQHF
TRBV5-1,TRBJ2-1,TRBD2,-,TGCGCCAGCAGGACTAGCGGGAGCTCCTACAATGAGCAGTTCTTC,CASRTSGSSYNEQFF
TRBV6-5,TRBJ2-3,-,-,TGTGCCAGCAGTTCAGGACTCATCACAGATACGCAGTATTTT,CASSSGLITDTQYF
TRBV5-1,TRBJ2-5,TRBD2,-,TGCGCCAGCAGCTCGACTAGCGCAAAAGAGACCCAGTACTTC,CASSSTSAKETQYF
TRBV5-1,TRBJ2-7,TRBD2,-,TGCGCCAGCAGCTTGGCCTTGGGGGAGGGCCCCGAGCAGTACTTC,CASSLALGEGPEQYF
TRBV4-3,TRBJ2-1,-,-,TGCGCCAGCAGCCAAGATCTGGGACCAATCCTCCATGAGCAGTTCTTC,CASSQDLGPILHEQFF
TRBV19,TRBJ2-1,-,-,TGTGCCAGTAGTATTGCTTTAGGGTTGGGGCAGTTCTTC,CASSIALGLGQFF
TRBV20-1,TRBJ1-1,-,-,TGCAGTGCTAGGATCAGGGAGGAAGCTTTCTTT,CSARIREEAFF
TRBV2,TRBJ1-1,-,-,TGTGCCAGCAGTGAACCGAGGTGGGGACGGAGAGCTTTCTTT,CASSEPRWGRRAFF
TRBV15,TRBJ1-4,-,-,TGTGCCACCAGCAAGAAAGGGGATCCGGGGGAAAAACTGTTTTTT,CATSKKGDPGEKLFF
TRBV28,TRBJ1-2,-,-,TGTGCCAGCAGCTACGGGACTTTCGGCTACACCTTC,CASSYGTFGYTF
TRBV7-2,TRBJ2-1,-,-,TGTGCCAGCAGCCCACCTTGGGGCGAGCAGTTCTTC,CASSPPWGEQFF
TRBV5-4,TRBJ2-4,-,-,TGTGCCAGCAGCTCGGCGGGGCTTAAAAACATTCAGTACTTC,CASSSAGLKNIQYF
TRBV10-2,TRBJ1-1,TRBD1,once,TGCGCCAGCAGGACAGGGGACACTGAAGCTTTCTTT,CASRTGDTEAFF